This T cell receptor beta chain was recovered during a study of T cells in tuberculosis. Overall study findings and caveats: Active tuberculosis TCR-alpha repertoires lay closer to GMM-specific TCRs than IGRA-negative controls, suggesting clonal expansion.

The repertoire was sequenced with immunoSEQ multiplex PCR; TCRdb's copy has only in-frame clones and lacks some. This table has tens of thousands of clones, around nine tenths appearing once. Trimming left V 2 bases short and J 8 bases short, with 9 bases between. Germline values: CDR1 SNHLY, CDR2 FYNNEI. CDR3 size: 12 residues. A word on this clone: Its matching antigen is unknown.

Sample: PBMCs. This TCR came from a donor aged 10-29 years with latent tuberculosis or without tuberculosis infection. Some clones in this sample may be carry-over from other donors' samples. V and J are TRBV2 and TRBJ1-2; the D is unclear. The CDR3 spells CASSEIGRGYTF. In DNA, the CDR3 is TGTGCCAGCAGTGAAATCGGCAGGGGCTACACCTTC.